This T cell receptor (beta chain) is drawn from a study of shared clonotypes between healthy human individuals. The CDR3 extends over 13 amino acids. Germline V CDR1 and CDR2: LGHNA, YNFKEQ. V lost 5 bases to trimming and J lost 5 bases, with 12 bases between them. The method was immunoSEQ multiplex PCR; TCRdb's version includes in-frame clones alone and lacks a portion of them. The sample lists 600,000 to 750,000 clones, 72% occurring once. This chain uses TRBV4-2 with TRBJ1-1; D not certain. Sequencing input: memory CD4+ T cells sorted from blood. Subset meaning: CD45RA-negative fraction. The receptor comes from a woman aged 30 to 39 in good health. The chain's CDR3 is CASSLAKWTEAFF. In DNA form, the CDR3 reads TGTGCCAGCAGCTTAGCCAAGTGGACTGAAGCTTTCTTT.